The T cell receptor (beta chain) described here comes from a study of blood T cells in healthy people across ages. Study-wide background: There was about one barcoded beta molecule captured by template switching per two T cells.

Together with a sample-barcoded 5' primer, a J-beta primer mix was included in a second PCR lasting about 7 to 11 cycles. TCRdb called the 5' RACE reads again in MiXCR, with one record for every CDR3 protein. The data show hundreds of thousands of distinct CDR3 sequences, approximately 25% seen once. Germline assignment: CDR1 LGHDT and CDR2 YNNKEL (reference sequence). CDR3 length equals 16 residues. Trimming took off 0 bases at V and 1 base at J, with 12 bases between the two ends. These same data were also listed under a study on T cells of mothers and their children. That investigation notes: Within related and unrelated pairs, thymic selection shapes TCR recombination output in a similar way. The overlap seen between related mothers and children slightly exceeded that of unrelated pairs, though not significantly.

The V and J genes are TRBV3-1 and TRBJ1-1; possible D gene TRBD1, 5 bases. Specimen: blood. This TCR was recovered from a boy between 5 and 17 years old in good health. This CDR3 is CASSQDGGTGNTEAFF. CDR3 nucleotides: TGTGCCAGCAGCCAAGATGGAGGGACCGGGAACACTGAAGCTTTCTTT.